One and the same sample provided the 2 T cell receptor beta chains below, sequenced in a study of T cells in women clearing cervical HPV infection. The data were produced by immunoSEQ multiplex PCR, yet TCRdb's version contains in-frame clones alone and is incomplete. The sample's table shows approximately 30,000 clones. Sequenced material: blood buffy coat. The receptor source for this set is a woman aged 18 to 69 with a cervical HPV16 infection that either progressed to CIN3+ or cleared (not recorded which).

For this clone: The observed sequence ends 3 residues before the CDR3 terminus, with the missing tail filled in from the germline J gene. This chain joins TRBV6-2 or TRBV6-3 and TRBJ1-1; D is unresolved. CDR3 length: 12 residues. The V gene lost 5 bases and the J gene lost 4 bases, with 8 bases spanning the gap. Germline V gene lookup returns CDR1 MNHEY and CDR2 SVGEGT. CDR3 loop: CASSPMATEAFF. Partial CDR3 DNA: TGTGCCAGCAGTCCCATGGCCACTGAA.

Comment on this clone: The read comes to an end 3 residues before the CDR3 does, leaving the germline J gene to fill in the end. The J gene is TRBJ2-3, the V gene TRBV6-2 or TRBV6-3, with TRBD1 matching over 9 bases. The CDR3 is 16 residues long. In germline, CDR1 is MNHEY, CDR2 SVGEGT. The CDR3 DNA, read in part, is TGTGCCAGCAGTTACGTGGGACAGGGAGGCAATCAGCCG. It encodes CASSYVGQGGNQP. The full CDR3 is CASSYVGQGGNQPQYF.